Following are 11 T cell receptor beta chains from one sample sequenced in a study (dated by TCRdb to the early 2020s). Libraries were built with the immunoSEQ multiplex PCR assay. TCRdb carries this immuneACCESS record with in-frame sequences only. Its versions omit some clonotypes, under half of them owing to an unresolved V gene in the studies checked, with the rest unexplained. The sample table records approximately 53,000 clones; 85% to 95% of these occur just once. About 10% of the sample goes to the ten largest clones. Source material: PBMCs. The receptor source for this set is a middle-aged man with rheumatoid arthritis.

The chain joins TRBV14 to TRBJ2-5, with a possible D match to TRBD2 (5 bases). This CDR3 is built from 14 residues. CDR1 and CDR2 (germline): SGHDN, FVKESK. Trimming removed 4 bases from V and 5 bases from J, with 14 bases in between. CDR3 loop: CASSPGLPWETQYF. The CDR3 region has the DNA TGTGCCAGCAGCCCCGGACTCCCCTGGGAGACCCAGTACTTC. The full variable domain, in which reference TRBV14 and TRBJ2-5 provide the parts outside the CDR3, is EAGVTQFPSHSVIEKGQTVTLRCDPISGHDNLYWYRRVMGKEIKFLLHFVKESKQDESGMPNNRFLAERTGGTYSTLKVQPAELEDSGVYFCASSPGLPWETQYFGPGTRLLVL.

V and J are TRBV2 and TRBJ2-7; D unclear. Germline assignment: CDR1 SNHLY and CDR2 FYNNEI. There are 14 residues in the CDR3. Trimming cost V 7 bases and J 3 bases, with 16 bases left between them. CDR3 sequence (DNA): TGTGCCAGCAAGTTCCTGGACGGAGTCTACGAGCAGTACTTC. Encoded protein: CASKFLDGVYEQYF.

CDR3 loop: CASSPRQANYGYTF. The CDR3 DNA is TGTGCCAGCAGTCCCCGACAGGCTAACTATGGCTACACCTTC. V gene TRBV2 combines with J gene TRBJ1-2; weak D call: TRBD1 (6 bases). V was shortened by 5 bases and J by 0 bases, with 10 bases between the two germline ends. Germline CDR1 reads SNHLY; CDR2 reads FYNNEI. This CDR3 is built from 14 residues.

This chain links TRBV18 with TRBJ1-6; D gene unclear. V was shortened by 6 bases and J by 9 bases, with 15 bases between the two germline ends. Germline V gene lookup returns CDR1 KGHSH and CDR2 LQKENI. This CDR3 region has 14 residues. The CDR3 coding sequence is TGTGCCAGCTCCCCTAACGCGGAATCTTCACCCCTCCACTTT. Protein product: CASSPNAESSPLHF.

This chain connects TRBV6-5 to TRBJ1-2; 9 bases line up with TRBD1. With 1 base clipped from V and 4 bases from J, the junction kept 7 bases outside the gene matches. Germline V gene sequence: CDR1 MNHEY, CDR2 SVGAGI. The CDR3 consists of 16 residues. The chain's CDR3 is CASSYYRDRDPYGYTF. In nucleotides, the CDR3 is TGTGCCAGCAGTTACTACCGGGACAGGGACCCCTATGGCTACACCTTC.

This clone is a singleton in its sample. This chain connects TRBV5-1 to TRBJ2-7, with TRBD1 identical over 9 bases. Trimming at V came to 3 bases and at J to 2 bases, leaving 12 bases not matched to a gene. The CDR3 covers 17 residues. Germline CDR1 is SGHRS and CDR2 is YFSETQ. This CDR3 reads CASSWGATGGRPYEQYF. CDR3 in DNA: TGCGCCAGCAGCTGGGGTGCTACAGGGGGCAGGCCCTACGAGCAGTACTTC.

This chain connects TRBV18 to TRBJ1-1; D unresolved. Germline loops: CDR1 KGHSH, CDR2 LQKENI. The CDR3 contains 13 residues. V was clipped by 0 bases and J by 6 bases, with 8 bases between them. CDR3: CASSPPGRAEAFF. CDR3 nucleotides: TGTGCCAGCTCACCACCGGGTAGGGCTGAAGCTTTCTTT.

The sample holds one count of this clone. V is TRBV6-6 and J is TRBJ1-2; the match to TRBD1 covers 8 bases. The CDR3 totals 13 residues. The trim removed 6 bases at V and 11 bases at J, leaving 11 bases unmatched. Germline CDR1 MNHNY, CDR2 SVGAGI (reference sequence). The DNA for the CDR3 is TGTGCCAGCAGCTCCGGACAGGGACTAGGATACACCTTC. Protein sequence: CASSSGQGLGYTF.

The chain uses TRBV7-2 and TRBJ2-3; D remains ambiguous. The V gene lost 5 bases and the J gene lost 2 bases, with 14 bases spanning the gap. The CDR3 loop spans 15 amino acids. The germline V gene encodes CDR1 SGHTA and CDR2 FQGNSA. This chain's CDR3 is CASSHDGVDTDTQYF. The CDR3 DNA reads TGTGCCAGCAGCCATGACGGTGTTGACACAGATACGCAGTATTTT.

A few counts support this clone. This sequence joins TRBV18 and TRBJ1-1, with 7 bases fitting TRBD1. CDR1 is KGHSH and CDR2 is LQKENI in the germline V gene. The CDR3 is 17 residues long. The V gene end was trimmed by 1 base and the J gene end by 1 base; junction bases not matched to a gene: 9. As DNA, the CDR3 is TGTGCCAGCTCACCACTTGATCAAGGGACAGCGAACACTGAAGCTTTCTTT. It encodes CASSPLDQGTANTEAFF.

A single count supports this clone. The chain couples TRBV2 to TRBJ1-4, with unresolved D. Germline V CDR1 and CDR2: SNHLY, FYNNEI. The ends were cut back, 4 bases at V and 10 bases at J, with 13 bases in the middle. CDR3 length: 13 residues. This CDR3 is CASSGLGFGKLFF. As DNA, the CDR3 is TGTGCCAGCAGTGGTTTAGGGTTTGGAAAACTGTTTTTT.